This T cell receptor beta chain was found in a study of identical twins. On this clonotype: What it binds is not known.

V was clipped by 1 base and J by 5 bases, with 8 bases between them. Germline lookup yields CDR1 SGHTA and CDR2 FQGNSA. There are 13 residues in the CDR3. Each CDR3 protein gets one entry after TCRdb re-called the 5' RACE reads with MiXCR. Here the sample spans 650,000 to 750,000 distinct CDR3 sequences, roughly 20% being singletons. General study results and limits: Less excess twin sharing appeared in beta out-of-frame sequences. Possibly, invariant MAIT and iNKT cells partly confounded zero-insertion analyses.

The sample was also reused in another study, on T cells expressing NK-cell markers. According to that study: The eight sequenced donors comprised seven who were HCMV-seropositive and one who was seronegative. Among CD8+ T cells from several donors, dominant NKG2C+ clonotypes accounted for about 1.0-7.5%.

This receptor was identified in a woman aged 18-29 years in good health. Sequencing input: PBMCs. V is TRBV7-2 and J is TRBJ1-1; D unclear. CDR3 DNA sequence: TGTGCCAGCAGCTTAGTCCCTTTAACTGAAGCTTTCTTT. Protein sequence: CASSLVPLTEAFF.